The 22 T cell receptor beta chains reported below all come from one sample, sequenced in a study of blood T cell repertoires in COVID-19. Sequencing used immunoSEQ multiplex PCR; TCRdb keeps in-frame clones, though not all of them. Here the sample spans 250,000 to 400,000 clones, more than 70% being singletons. Sequencing was carried out using PBMCs or T cells enriched from blood (not recorded which). All receptors come from a woman aged 25 to 39 who had recovered from COVID-19.

This clone was picked up one time. The chain has TRBV12-3 or TRBV12-4 and TRBJ1-2; no reliable D call. Trimming took off 3 bases at V and 8 bases at J, with 10 bases between the two ends. This CDR3 has 12 amino acids. CDR3 loop: CASSFSGGGYTF. CDR3 nucleotides: TGTGCCAGCAGTTTTTCTGGCGGAGGCTACACCTTC.

This chain connects TRBV6-5 to TRBJ2-1, with 11 positions matching TRBD2. This CDR3 has 16 residues. CDR1 and CDR2 (germline): MNHEY, SVGAGI. J lost 4 bases, V lost 4 bases, and 6 bases had no gene match. This chain's CDR3 is CASSSLAGGPYNEQFF. In nucleotides, the CDR3 is TGTGCCAGCAGTTCCCTAGCGGGGGGACCTTACAATGAGCAGTTCTTC.

V usage is TRBV19 and J usage is TRBJ2-7; 9 bases agree with TRBD1. Germline CDR1 and CDR2: LNHDA and SQIVND (reference sequence). The CDR3 extends over 13 amino acids. The V gene end was trimmed by 4 bases and the J gene end by 6 bases; junction bases not matched to a gene: 4. The CDR3 nucleotides read TGTGCCAGTAGTAGGGACAGGGAACTCGAGCAGTACTTC. It encodes CASSRDRELEQYF.

The rearrangement joins TRBV18 to TRBJ1-1; 7 bases line up with TRBD1. Germline assignment: CDR1 KGHSH and CDR2 LQKENI. V trimming: 6 bases; J trimming: 0 bases; junction bases outside the gene matches: 7. The CDR3 sequence is 15 residues long. The CDR3 spells CASSRGGTVNTEAFF. As DNA, the CDR3 is TGTGCCAGCTCCCGGGGGGGGACAGTGAACACTGAAGCTTTCTTT. The full variable domain, completed using reference TRBV18 and TRBJ1-1, is NAGVMQNPRHLVRRRGQEARLRCSPMKGHSHVYWYRQLPEEGLKFMVYLQKENIIDESGMPKERFSAEFPKEGPSILRIQQVVRGDSAAYFCASSRGGTVNTEAFFGQGTRLTVV.

The genes are TRBV20-1 and TRBJ1-1, with D possibly matching TRBD1 (5 bases). Germline loops: CDR1 DFQATT, CDR2 SNEGSKA (reference sequence). V lost 3 bases to trimming and J lost 4 bases, with 15 bases between them. CDR3 length: 14 residues. CDR3 coding DNA: TGCAGTGCTAGTTTGGGGCGGGGTGCCACTGAAGCTTTCTTT. This sequence encodes CSASLGRGATEAFF.

The chain uses TRBV4-3 and TRBJ1-6, with 10 bases that match TRBD1. Unmatched junction bases numbered 1, after V lost 4 bases and J lost 4 bases. CDR3 length: 15 residues. Germline lookup yields CDR1 LGHNA and CDR2 YSLEER. In nucleotides, the CDR3 is TGCGCCAGCAGCCTGGACAGGGGGTATAATTCACCCCTCCACTTT. Protein sequence: CASSLDRGYNSPLHF.

This clone was seen only once. This chain uses TRBV28 with TRBJ2-3; possible D gene TRBD2, 6 bases. With 3 bases removed from V and 1 base from J, the gap between germline ends came to 14 bases. In germline, CDR1 is MDHEN, CDR2 SYDVKM. There are 16 residues in the CDR3. The CDR3 protein is CASSFFGGDRTDTQYF. The CDR3 DNA reads TGTGCCAGCAGTTTTTTTGGCGGGGACCGCACAGATACGCAGTATTTT.

This chain links TRBV19 with TRBJ1-4; D may be TRBD1 (5 bases). The CDR3 runs to 15 residues. Trimming took 6 bases from V and 7 from J, leaving 18 bases between them. Germline V CDR1 and CDR2: LNHDA, SQIVND (reference sequence). The CDR3 loop reads CASRPAGRGPEKLFF. The CDR3 nucleotides are TGTGCCAGTAGGCCCGCGGGACGAGGACCTGAAAAACTGTTTTTT.

The chain employs TRBV10-2 and TRBJ2-7, with 10 nucleotides matching TRBD1. The germline V gene encodes CDR1 WSHSY and CDR2 SAAADI. The CDR3 is made up of 14 amino acids. J lost 2 bases, V lost 3 bases, and 1 base had no gene match. As DNA, the CDR3 is TGCGCCAGCAGTGAAGGACAGGGGGCCTACGAGCAGTACTTC. Encoded protein: CASSEGQGAYEQYF.

The V call is TRBV5-8, the J call TRBJ1-2; TRBD1 agrees at 9 bases. CDR1 and CDR2 (germline): SGHTS, YDEGEE. This CDR3 has 15 amino acids. J gave up 4 bases and V 0 bases, and 4 bases lay outside the gene matches. The CDR3 DNA sequence: TGTGCCAGCAGCTTGGGCGGGACAGGGATCTATGGCTACACCTTC. It specifies CASSLGGTGIYGYTF.

CDR3: CASRASLPLHF. Here the CDR3 DNA reads TGTGCCAGCAGGGCAAGTTTACCCCTCCACTTT. V and J are TRBV6-4 and TRBJ1-6; D uncertain. The germline CDR1 and CDR2 sequences are MRHNA and SNTAGT. V was cut by 6 bases and J by 12 bases, with 9 bases left in between. The CDR3 is 11 amino acids.

The rearrangement links TRBV30 to TRBJ1-2; perhaps TRBD1 as D (6 bases). Germline values: CDR1 GTSNPN, CDR2 SVGIG (reference sequence). There are 13 residues in the CDR3. V was pared by 2 bases and J by 4 bases, with 11 bases between. The CDR3 sequence: CAWSPGTPYGYTF. The CDR3 DNA follows: TGTGCCTGGAGTCCCGGGACACCCTATGGCTACACCTTC. The variable domain in full, with the rest retrieved from reference TRBV30 and TRBJ1-2, is SQTIHQWPATLVQPVGSPLSLECTVEGTSNPNLYWYRQAAGRGLQLLFYSVGIGQISSEVPQNLSASRPQDRQFILSSKKLLLSDSGFYLCAWSPGTPYGYTFGSGTRLTVV.

This sequence joins TRBV24-1 and TRBJ2-1; TRBD2 matches at 12 bases. The CDR3 spans 15 residues. Germline values: CDR1 KGHDR, CDR2 SFDVKD. J lost 5 bases, V lost 3 bases, and 1 base had no gene match. In nucleotides, the CDR3 is TGTGCCACCAGTGATCGGACTAGCGGGGACAATGAGCAGTTCTTC. This codes for CATSDRTSGDNEQFF.

The chain joins TRBV6-1 to TRBJ1-2; 7 bases map to TRBD1. Looked up from germline, CDR1 is MNHNS and CDR2 is SASEGT. Trimming cost V 3 bases and J 3 bases; bases outside gene matches: 10. The CDR3 consists of 16 residues. The CDR3 bases are TGTGCCAGCAGTGACCTAGGGGGCCGCAGGGACTATGGCTACACCTTC. It codes for CASSDLGGRRDYGYTF.

The CDR3 is CASSQDWQSAGYTF. CDR3 DNA: TGTGCCAGCAGCCAAGACTGGCAGTCTGCAGGCTACACCTTC. The chain has TRBV3-1 (or the pseudogene TRBV3-2) and TRBJ1-2; D is unclear. Germline CDR1 LGHDT, CDR2 YNNKEL (reference sequence). CDR3 size: 14 residues. V lost 0 bases and J 8 bases, leaving 13 bases between the germline ends.

The rearrangement joins TRBV6-6 to TRBJ1-1; no clear D gene. Germline assignment: CDR1 MNHNY and CDR2 SVGAGI (reference sequence). CDR3 length: 11 amino acids. V was cut by 6 bases and J by 7 bases, with 9 bases left in between. In DNA form, the CDR3 reads TGTGCCAGCAGCCTACTGCTTGAAGCTTTCTTT. This sequence encodes CASSLLLEAFF.

CDR3 sequence reads: CASSSIYGEYTGELFF. CDR3 coding DNA: TGTGCCAGCAGCTCGATCTACGGGGAGTACACCGGGGAGCTGTTTTTT. The rearrangement uses TRBV5-6 and TRBJ2-2; maybe TRBD2 (5 bases). CDR3 size: 16 residues. Germline V gene sequence: CDR1 SGHDT, CDR2 YYEEEE. V was clipped by 3 bases and J by 3 bases, with 15 bases between them.

The genes are TRBV19 and TRBJ1-1; D may be TRBD1 (6 bases). Germline CDR1 is LNHDA and CDR2 is SQIVND (reference sequence). V was cut by 4 bases and J by 7 bases, with 19 bases left in between. The CDR3 covers 15 residues. The CDR3 spells CASSTSIWGRREAFF. As DNA, the CDR3 is TGTGCCAGTAGTACCTCCATTTGGGGGCGGCGTGAAGCTTTCTTT.

V and J are TRBV7-8 and TRBJ1-2; D remains unclear. Germline CDR1 reads SGHVS; CDR2 reads FQNEAQ. Trimming pared 5 bases from V and 1 base from J, leaving 11 bases between. This CDR3 spans 14 amino acids. The CDR3 DNA follows: TGTGCCAGCAGCCCCTCTAGTATTAACTATGGCTACACCTTC. Translating it yields CASSPSSINYGYTF.

This chain joins TRBV18 and TRBJ2-2; the match to TRBD2 covers 12 bases. J was trimmed by 6 bases and V by 5 bases; bases with no gene match: 7. From germline, CDR1 is KGHSH and CDR2 LQKENI. The CDR3 spans 16 residues. The CDR3 nucleotides are TGTGCCAGCTCATCGGGACTAGCGGGCGGAGCCGGGGAGCTGTTTTTT. Protein sequence: CASSSGLAGGAGELFF.

A few counts support this clone. V is TRBV19 and J is TRBJ1-1; no definite D call. Trimming cost V 6 bases and J 0 bases, with 8 bases left between them. In germline, CDR1 is LNHDA, CDR2 SQIVND (reference sequence). CDR3 length: 13 residues. In DNA form, the CDR3 reads TGTGCCAGTAGGAGTCCCGTGAACACTGAAGCTTTCTTT. Translated, it gives CASRSPVNTEAFF.

This sequence joins TRBV19 and TRBJ1-5; 10 bases match TRBD1. V gave up 1 base and J gave up 10 bases; unmatched junction bases: 7. Germline V lookup: CDR1 LNHDA, CDR2 SQIVND (reference sequence). This CDR3 comprises 15 residues. The CDR3 DNA reads TGTGCCAGTAGTATAGCTCGACAGGGGGCGCCACCCCAGCATTTT. Amino acids: CASSIARQGAPPQHF.